The source of this T cell receptor (beta chain) is a study of vaccination and CD4 T cells after COVID-19. Study at large: The stimulus for the cells was overlapping spike peptides derived from SARS-CoV-2, HCoV-NL63, HCoV-OC43 and HCoV-229E. Study conclusions and caveats: For SARS-CoV-2-reactive clonotypes, the median went from about 22 to 38, a nonsignificant increase.

The CDR3 runs 17 residues. The Oncomine TCR Beta short-read assay was what sequenced the DNA obtained from cultured CD4+ T cells. Genomic DNA was isolated from CD4+ T cells that had been cultured. One entry per CDR3 protein, called by TCRdb with MiXCR from the PCR reads. The data hold around 14,000 distinct CDR3 sequences, with 50% to 55% observed a single time. A remark on this clonotype: Its antigen is as yet unknown.

The sample's treatment: roughly 10-day PBMC culture with coronavirus spike peptide pools or control peptides (ViraFEST assay). It was with approximately 9.2 IU/ml IL-2 and 9.5 to 10 ug/ml peptide pools that approximately 2 million PBMCs per well were cultured. The TCR originated in a human donor who had recovered from COVID-19. The sequenced sample consisted of CD4+ T cells from blood, cultured in vitro. The rearrangement uses TRBV21-1 and TRBJ2-7; the DNA was not compared with TRBD2, the D call given in the table. TRBV21-1 is designated a pseudogene. The DNA for the CDR3 is TGTGCCAGCAGCAAAGTCGGCTGTCTAGCGGGAGTTGAGGAGCAGTACTTC. Translating gives CASSKVGCLAGVEEQYF.